This TCR beta chain was profiled in a study of blood T cell repertoires in COVID-19. Study context: The analysed material was cDNA or gDNA that came from T cells, B-cell-depleted T cells, or PBMCs.

The V segment lost 0 bases and the J segment 6 bases; nucleotides outside the gene matches: 15. The CDR3 runs 19 residues. CDR1 is SGDLS, CDR2 YYNGEE, per germline. Per the authors' pipeline: Amplification from reference gene primers served as the basis for estimated nucleated cell counts. Repertoires were generated with immunoSEQ multiplex PCR, while TCRdb's copy carries only in-frame clones and drops some. That table gives V, J and clone size, and the DNA gave D and trimming. This table has roughly 90,000 clones, over 80% appearing once. In its sample, this clone was seen once. The specimen was peripheral blood. The J gene is TRBJ2-1, the V gene TRBV9, with 10 bases identical to TRBD2. The TCR was taken from a woman of 80 years or more with active or convalescent COVID-19. CDR3 sequence: CASSVGRRPSGSGGNEQFF. DNA for the CDR3: TGTGCCAGCAGCGTAGGCCGGCGGCCTAGCGGGAGTGGGGGCAATGAGCAGTTCTTC.